This T cell receptor (beta chain) was sequenced during a study of shared clonotypes between healthy human individuals. Study conclusions and caveats: Measured sharing among donors was expected to vary with sequencing depth.

Libraries were prepared by immunoSEQ multiplex PCR; TCRdb keeps only in-frame clonotypes and omits some of them. This table has 2.3 million or so clones, 85% to 95% appearing once. A note on this clone: What it binds is unknown.

Germline V gives CDR1 LGHNT, CDR2 FRNRAP. This CDR3 is built from 13 residues. V lost 1 base, J lost 10 bases, and 10 bases lay in between. This TCR derives from a man between 18 and 35 years old in good health. Some clones in this sample may be carry-over from other donors' samples. The sample comprised naive CD4+ T cells from PBMCs. As for subset: CD45RA+ positively selected. The chain has TRBV12-5 and TRBJ1-4; D unclear. As DNA, the CDR3 is TGTGCTAGTGGTTTGGATGTCGGAGGAAAACTGTTTTTT. Amino acids: CASGLDVGGKLFF. Full variable domain (rest looked up from reference TRBV12-5 and TRBJ1-4): DARVTQTPRHKVTEMGQEVTMRCQPILGHNTVFWYRQTMMQGLELLAYFRNRAPLDDSGMPKDRFSAEMPDATLATLKIQPSEPRDSAVYFCASGLDVGGKLFFGSGTQLSVL.